The clone carrying this T cell receptor beta chain turned up a few times. The antigen remains unidentified. The sample is drawn from a study of beta chain features in type 1 diabetes. Overall study context: There were some 110 million sorted cells examined across all samples. Study outcomes and limitations: Significant though moderate, a shortening of TCRB CDR3s appeared in all four CD4+ subsets of Type 1 diabetes patients.

Looked up from germline, CDR1 is MNHEY and CDR2 is SMNVEV (reference sequence). This CDR3 has 18 amino acids. Trimming removed 4 bases from V and 0 bases from J, with 21 bases in between. Every isolated RNA sample was fully reverse transcribed, so sequencing captured expressed TCRB transcripts. Profiled with immunoSEQ multiplex PCR; TCRdb holds only in-frame clones, not every one. The sample has around 180,000 clones; roughly 8% are singletons. This chain joins TRBV27 and TRBJ1-1, with D possibly being TRBD1 (6 bases). This receptor was obtained from a woman between 35 and 50 years old with type 1 diabetes. The sequenced material came from central memory CD4+ T cells from blood. In DNA, the CDR3 is TGTGCCAGCAGTTACAGACAGGATTCATATTCCCTGAACACTGAAGCTTTCTTT. Amino acid sequence: CASSYRQDSYSLNTEAFF.